This T cell receptor beta chain emerged from a study of PD-1 blockade in classical Hodgkin lymphoma. Study context: Treatment was intravenous nivolumab, 3 mg/kg every 2 weeks, until progression.

The J segment lost 4 bases and the V segment lost 8 bases, leaving 9 bases of the junction unmatched. The CDR3 has 14 residues. Per the germline V gene, CDR1 is MNHEY and CDR2 is SMNVEV (reference sequence). Concerning this clone: As yet, its antigen is unknown.

Study findings and constraints: Anyone who began nivolumab under 1 year after ASCT was excluded. As was reported, newly diagnosed patients showed lower baseline TCR diversity than healthy donors did. With respect to the repertoire differences, their causes, possibly disease activity or prior therapy, remain undefined.

Sequencing was performed with immunoSEQ multiplex PCR; in TCRdb, only in-frame clones are kept and a portion is missing. In the table there are under 4,500 clones, about 78% of which are singletons. Relapse was seen in all patients after autologous stem cell transplantation, and brentuximab vedotin exposure was variable. The study purified CD4+ T cells from thawed PBMCs using magnetic negative selection. The chain combines TRBV27 with TRBJ2-3; 7 bases line up with TRBD1. Sequences were derived from CD4+ T cells from blood, sampled at baseline. This clonotype was sampled from a human donor with classical Hodgkin lymphoma. CDR3 sequence reads: CASHRGNVADTQYF. The CDR3 nucleotides read TGTGCCAGCCACAGGGGTAATGTAGCAGATACGCAGTATTTT.